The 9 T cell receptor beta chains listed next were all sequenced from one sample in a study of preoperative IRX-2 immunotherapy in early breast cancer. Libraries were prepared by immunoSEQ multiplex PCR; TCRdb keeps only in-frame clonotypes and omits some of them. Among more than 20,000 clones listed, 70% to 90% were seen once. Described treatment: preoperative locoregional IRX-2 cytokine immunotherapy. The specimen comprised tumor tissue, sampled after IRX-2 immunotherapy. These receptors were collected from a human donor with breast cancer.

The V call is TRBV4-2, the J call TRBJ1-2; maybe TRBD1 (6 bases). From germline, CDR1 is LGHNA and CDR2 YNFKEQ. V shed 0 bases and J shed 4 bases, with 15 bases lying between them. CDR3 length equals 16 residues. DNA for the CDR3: TGTGCCAGCAGCCAAGATTTGGCAGGGGCAGTCTATGGCTACACCTTC. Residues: CASSQDLAGAVYGYTF.

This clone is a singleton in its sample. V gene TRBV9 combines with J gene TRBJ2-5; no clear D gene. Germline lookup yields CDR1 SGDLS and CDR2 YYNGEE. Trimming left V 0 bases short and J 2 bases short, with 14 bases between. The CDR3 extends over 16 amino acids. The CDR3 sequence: CASSVEPARAQETQYF. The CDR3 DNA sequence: TGTGCCAGCAGCGTAGAGCCCGCCCGGGCGCAAGAGACCCAGTACTTC.

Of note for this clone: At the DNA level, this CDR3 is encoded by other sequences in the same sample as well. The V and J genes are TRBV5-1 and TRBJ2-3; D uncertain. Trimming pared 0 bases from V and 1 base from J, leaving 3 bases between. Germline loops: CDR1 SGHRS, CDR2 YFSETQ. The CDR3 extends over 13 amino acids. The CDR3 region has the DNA TGCGCCAGCAGCTTGGACGGCACAGATACGCAGTATTTT. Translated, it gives CASSLDGTDTQYF.

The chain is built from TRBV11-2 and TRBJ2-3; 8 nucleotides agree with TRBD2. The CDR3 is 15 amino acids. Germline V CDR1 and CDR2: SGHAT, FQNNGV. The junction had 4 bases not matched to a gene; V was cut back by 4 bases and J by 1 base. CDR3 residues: CASSSLAGRTDTQYF. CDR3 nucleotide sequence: TGTGCCAGCAGCTCCTTAGCGGGGCGCACAGATACGCAGTATTTT.

The CDR3 protein is CSVGRGGRTGELFF. The CDR3 coding sequence is TGCAGCGTTGGCCGGGGCGGACGCACCGGGGAGCTGTTTTTT. The chain joins TRBV29-1 to TRBJ2-2; either TRBD1 or TRBD2 may supply D (5 bases each). Per the germline V gene, CDR1 is SQVTM and CDR2 is ANQGSEA. The V end lost 4 bases, the J end lost 4 bases, and 13 bases lay between the germline ends. The CDR3 sequence is 14 residues long.

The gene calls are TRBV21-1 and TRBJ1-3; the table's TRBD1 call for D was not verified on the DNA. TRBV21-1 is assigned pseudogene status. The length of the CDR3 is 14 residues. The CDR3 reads CASRVSTSGNTIYF. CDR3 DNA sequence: TGTGCCAGCAGGGTCAGTACCTCTGGAAACACCATATATTTT.

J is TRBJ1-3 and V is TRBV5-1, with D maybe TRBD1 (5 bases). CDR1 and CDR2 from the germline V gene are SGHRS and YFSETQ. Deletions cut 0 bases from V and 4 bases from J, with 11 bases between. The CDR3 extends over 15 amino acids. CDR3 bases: TGCGCCAGCAGCTTGGCCGGAGGGGCAGGAAACACCATATATTTT. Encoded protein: CASSLAGGAGNTIYF.

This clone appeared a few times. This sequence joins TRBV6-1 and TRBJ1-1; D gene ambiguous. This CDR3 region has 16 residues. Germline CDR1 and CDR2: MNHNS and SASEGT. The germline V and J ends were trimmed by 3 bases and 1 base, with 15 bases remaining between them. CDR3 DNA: TGTGCCAGCAGTGACCCCTCCCTTACAAGGAACACTGAAGCTTTCTTT. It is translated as CASSDPSLTRNTEAFF.

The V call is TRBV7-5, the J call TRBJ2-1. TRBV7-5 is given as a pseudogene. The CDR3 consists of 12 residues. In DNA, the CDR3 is TGTGCCAGCAGCTCTTGGGTGAATGAGCAGTTCTTC. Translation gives CASSSWVNEQFF.